A selection of T cell receptor beta chains follows, all from one sample in a study of blood T cells in healthy people across ages. TCRdb itself ran the 5' RACE reads through MiXCR, one entry per CDR3 protein. The table includes 1.5 million to 2 million distinct CDR3 sequences, 49% detected once. Material: blood. The receptors were gathered from a woman aged 35 to 49 in good health. Both conserved end residues are part of each CDR3. A D gene is named only where the DNA matches it firmly. Clone size, where shown, is once, few, many, or a class for clones that have expanded.

len	v_gene	d_gene	abundance	j_gene	CDR3nt	CDR3aa
17	TRBV13	TRBD2	NA	TRBJ2-3	TGTGCCAGCAGCCCGGGACTAGGCCAATCTTACACAGATACGCAGTATTTT	CASSPGLGQSYTDTQYF
13	TRBV10-3	NA	many	TRBJ2-5	TGTGCCATCAGTGGACACATTCAAGAGACCCAGTACTTC	CAISGHIQETQYF
12	TRBV12-3/TRBV12-4	NA	few	TRBJ2-3	TGTGCCAGCAGTATGGGGCCAGATACGCAGTATTTT	CASSMGPDTQYF
12	TRBV28	NA	few	TRBJ2-1	TGTGCCAGCAAGAGCCCTCACAGGGAGCAGTTCTTC	CASKSPHREQFF
13	TRBV20-1	NA	NA	TRBJ2-7	TGCAGTGCTAGAATGTCGTGGAGCGTCGAGCAGTACTTC	CSARMSWSVEQYF
16	TRBV7-9	NA	NA	TRBJ1-5	TGTGCCAGCAGCTCCTTCAAGGGCCCTAGCAATCAGCCCCAGCATTTT	CASSSFKGPSNQPQHF
15	TRBV2	TRBD1	NA	TRBJ2-5	TGTGCCAGCATCGCGGGGACAGGGACTCAAGAGACCCAGTACTTC	CASIAGTGTQETQYF
13	TRBV6-5	NA	few	TRBJ2-5	TGTGCCAGCAGTCCTAGTCGAACGGAGACCCAGTACTTC	CASSPSRTETQYF
14	TRBV20-1	NA	NA	TRBJ2-5	TGCAGTGCTAGACCCCAGCCGTCGCAAGAGACCCAGTACTTC	CSARPQPSQETQYF
17	TRBV7-2	NA	few	TRBJ2-5	TGTGCCAGCAGCCCCCTTAGCTGGGGGCAGAAAAGAGAGACCCAGTACTTC	CASSPLSWGQKRETQYF
12	TRBV29-1	NA	few	TRBJ1-4	TGCAGCGCCAGGGGAGTAGAAGAAAAACTGTTTTTT	CSARGVEEKLFF
13	TRBV5-6	NA	NA	TRBJ2-1	TGTGCCAGCAGCTTAGGATCGACAAGGGAGCAGTTCTTC	CASSLGSTREQFF
14	TRBV20-1	NA	NA	TRBJ2-3	TGCAGTGCTAAGGTTAGCTCTAGCACAGATACGCAGTATTTT	CSAKVSSSTDTQYF
14	TRBV11-2	TRBD2	NA	TRBJ2-5	TGTGCCAGCAGACCAGCTAGCGGGGGCGGGACCCAGTACTTC	CASRPASGGGTQYF
13	TRBV7-2	NA	NA	TRBJ2-7	TGTGCCAGCAGCTCGACGGGTGTCGACGAGCAGTACTTC	CASSSTGVDEQYF
16	TRBV6-1	TRBD1	NA	TRBJ2-1	TGTGCCAGCAGCGGACAGGGTTCGAGTATCCGGAATGAGCAGTTCTTC	CASSGQGSSIRNEQFF
14	TRBV9	TRBD1	NA	TRBJ1-5	TGTGCCAGCAGCGTAGAGGGGGCCGGTCAGCCCCAGCATTTT	CASSVEGAGQPQHF
13	TRBV12-3/TRBV12-4	NA	NA	TRBJ2-7	TGTGCCAGCAGCGCGCGGGGAAGGGGCGAGCAGTACTTC	CASSARGRGEQYF
16	TRBV7-2	TRBD2	few	TRBJ2-1	TGTGCCAGCAGCTTACGACGCAGCGGGGGTTTCAATGAGCAGTTCTTC	CASSLRRSGGFNEQFF
13	TRBV3-1	TRBD2	NA	TRBJ2-7	TGTGCCAGCGCGGCTAGCGGGGGTGGGGAGCAGTACTTC	CASAASGGGEQYF
14	TRBV4-2	NA	NA	TRBJ1-5	TGTGCCAGCAGCCAAGACTCGGGCCGAGTTTTGACGCATTTT	CASSQDSGRVLTHF
13	TRBV6-2/TRBV6-3	NA	NA	TRBJ1-2	TGTGCCAGCAGTTACTCGTTGGGGGTTGGCTACACCTTC	CASSYSLGVGYTF
12	TRBV24-1	TRBD1	NA	TRBJ2-7	TGTGCCACCGGGGGACAGAATAGCGAGCAGTACTTC	CATGGQNSEQYF
13	TRBV9	NA	NA	TRBJ1-1	TGTGCCAGCAGCGTAGCAGAGGTCACTGAAGCTTTCTTT	CASSVAEVTEAFF
14	TRBV10-3	NA	NA	TRBJ1-2	TGTGCCATCAGTGGCGTGGGGTTATCGGATGGCTACACCTTC	CAISGVGLSDGYTF
16	TRBV6-1	NA	NA	TRBJ2-7	TGTGCCAGCAGTGAAACTAGGGGGTTGTCGTCCTACGAGCAGTACTTC	CASSETRGLSSYEQYF
15	TRBV6-2/TRBV6-3	NA	NA	TRBJ2-7	TGTGCCAGCAGTTACCCAACCGGGAACACCTACGAGCAGTACTTC	CASSYPTGNTYEQYF
16	TRBV20-1	TRBD2	NA	TRBJ2-1	TGCAGTGCTAGACTGCCTAGGACGGGGGGGCTTAATGAGCAGTTCTTC	CSARLPRTGGLNEQFF
13	TRBV3-1	NA	few	TRBJ2-2	TGTGCCAGCAGCCAGGTTAGGTCCGGGGAGCTGTTTTTT	CASSQVRSGELFF
15	TRBV4-2	NA	NA	TRBJ1-4	TGTGCCAGCAGCCAAGCTAGGTTGACTAATGAAAAACTGTTTTTT	CASSQARLTNEKLFF
13	TRBV2	NA	few	TRBJ1-2	TGTGCCAGCAGTGGAGGAGCCGGCTATGGCTACACCTTC	CASSGGAGYGYTF
17	TRBV10-3	TRBD1	few	TRBJ2-5	TGTGCCATCAGTGGAACACTGGGACAGGATAAGGGAGAGACCCAGTACTTC	CAISGTLGQDKGETQYF
15	TRBV2	TRBD2	NA	TRBJ2-7	TGTGCCAGCAGTGAACCGGGAGGGAAGCTATACGAGCAGTACTTC	CASSEPGGKLYEQYF
13	TRBV7-2	NA	few	TRBJ1-1	TGTGCCAGCAGTTCGACAGTGAACACTGAAGCTTTCTTT	CASSSTVNTEAFF
17	TRBV2	NA	once	TRBJ1-5	TGTGCCAGCAGTCCCGGGAGGGCAGGGCCCGGCAATCAGCCCCAGCATTTT	CASSPGRAGPGNQPQHF
13	TRBV20-1	NA	few	TRBJ2-1	TGCAGTGCTTCTAAATCGGGAGACAATGAGCAGTTCTTC	CSASKSGDNEQFF
14	TRBV5-1	NA	NA	TRBJ2-1	TGCGCCAGCAGCCTATCACTGGGTTACAATGAGCAGTTCTTC	CASSLSLGYNEQFF
14	TRBV4-3	NA	NA	TRBJ2-1	TGCGTCAGCAGCCAAGAAGACGTGGAGGATGAGCAGTTCTTC	CVSSQEDVEDEQFF
15	TRBV6-5	NA	once	TRBJ2-7	TGTGCCAGCAGTTCGCATCAGTCATCCTCCTACGAGCAGTACTTC	CASSSHQSSSYEQYF
15	TRBV20-1	NA	NA	TRBJ1-6	TGCAGTGCTATACAGGCGACCGGGGGAGTTTCACCCCTCCACTTT	CSAIQATGGVSPLHF
14	TRBV20-1	TRBD2	NA	TRBJ2-5	TGCAGCGCTAGTTCGACTAGCGGGGGGGAGACCCAGTACTTC	CSASSTSGGETQYF
14	TRBV27	NA	many	TRBJ2-1	TGTGCCAGCAGTCCGACAGTCTCCTACAATGAGCAGTTCTTC	CASSPTVSYNEQFF
16	TRBV27	NA	once	TRBJ1-1	TGTGCCAGCAGTTTATCGGCAGGCCGCATGAACACTGAAGCTTTCTTT	CASSLSAGRMNTEAFF
13	TRBV29-1	TRBD2	NA	TRBJ2-1	TGCAGCGTTGCAGGACTAGGGTCGGGTGAGCAGTTCTTC	CSVAGLGSGEQFF
14	TRBV5-1	NA	few	TRBJ1-2	TGCGCCAGCGCCCCCTCCAACGGGGCGGGTGGCTACACCTTC	CASAPSNGAGGYTF
17	TRBV29-1	NA	NA	TRBJ2-3	TGCAGCGTTGAAGACCTCCCCTTCGGGACCGACACAGATACGCAGTATTTT	CSVEDLPFGTDTDTQYF
17	TRBV7-2	TRBD2	few	TRBJ2-5	TGTGCCAGCAGCTTAAGACTAGCGGGGGGGAGGCAAGAGACCCAGTACTTC	CASSLRLAGGRQETQYF
17	TRBV28	TRBD2	NA	TRBJ2-5	TGTGCCAGCAGTCCTACTGTAGCGGGGGCGAACCAAGAGACCCAGTACTTC	CASSPTVAGANQETQYF
12	TRBV2	NA	NA	TRBJ2-3	TGTGCCAGCAGTGAAGCGACAGCGGATGCGTATTTT	CASSEATADAYF
16	TRBV25-1	TRBD1	NA	TRBJ2-3	TGTGCCAGCAGTGAATACGGGACAGCCCGCACAGATACGCAGTATTTT	CASSEYGTARTDTQYF
11	TRBV20-1	NA	NA	TRBJ2-1	TGCAGTGCCAGGTCCTTAGGTGAGCAGTTCTTC	CSARSLGEQFF
13	TRBV7-9	NA	NA	TRBJ1-1	TGTGCCAGCAGCTTAGTGGGGTCCACTGAAGCTTTCTTT	CASSLVGSTEAFF
14	TRBV12-3/TRBV12-4	TRBD2	NA	TRBJ2-5	TGTGCCACCAGCAGAGTACCCGGGGGGGAGACCCAGTACTTC	CATSRVPGGETQYF
14	TRBV27	NA	NA	TRBJ2-3	TGTGCCAGCAGGCAAGAGGGACTCACAGATACGCAGTATTTT	CASRQEGLTDTQYF
14	TRBV7-9	NA	few	TRBJ2-5	TGTGCCAGCAGCTTAATAAGGAGGGGAGAGACCCAGTACTTC	CASSLIRRGETQYF